The 28 T cell receptor beta chains listed next were all sequenced from one sample in a study of T cell responses to AZD1222 COVID-19 vaccine. The method was immunoSEQ multiplex PCR; TCRdb's version includes in-frame clones alone and lacks a portion of them. The sample carries 150,000 to 200,000 clones, 90% recorded once. Source: peripheral blood, taken 28 days after the second AZD1222 dose. The origin of the receptors is an adult who received the AZD1222 COVID-19 vaccine.

The rearrangement links TRBV14 to TRBJ2-2, with 11 bases that match TRBD1. CDR3 length: 16 residues. CDR1 and CDR2 (germline): SGHDN, FVKESK. The ends lost 4 bases at V and 2 bases at J; junction bases unmatched: 3. Here the CDR3 reads CASSLWTGGNTGELFF. Written as DNA, the CDR3 is TGTGCCAGCAGCCTATGGACAGGGGGCAACACCGGGGAGCTGTTTTTT.

The chain combines TRBV5-1 with TRBJ1-5, with TRBD1 identical over 7 bases. Germline V gene sequence: CDR1 SGHRS, CDR2 YFSETQ. The CDR3 contains 14 residues. V shed 4 bases and J 4 bases; nucleotides not matched to a gene: 5. The CDR3 protein is CASSLQGGNQPQHF. CDR3 bases: TGCGCCAGCAGCCTGCAGGGGGGGAATCAGCCCCAGCATTTT.

This chain uses TRBV5-8 with TRBJ1-5; 8 bases agree with TRBD1. Germline loops: CDR1 SGHTS, CDR2 YDEGEE. V lost 3 bases to trimming and J lost 0 bases; unmatched junction nucleotides: 8. The CDR3 totals 17 residues. The CDR3 region is CASSSSGTGYSNQPQHF. CDR3 nucleotides: TGTGCCAGCAGCTCCTCCGGGACAGGTTATAGCAATCAGCCCCAGCATTTT. Full variable domain (outside the CDR3, taken from reference TRBV5-8 and TRBJ1-5): EAGVTQSPTHLIKTRGQQATLRCSPISGHTSVYWYQQALGLGLQFLLWYDEGEERNRGNFPPRFSGRQFPNYSSELNVNALELEDSALYLCASSSSGTGYSNQPQHFGDGTRLSIL.

This clone has just one count. The chain has TRBV18 and TRBJ1-6; no definite D call. The CDR3 is 17 amino acids. With 2 bases removed from V and 5 bases from J, the gap between germline ends came to 16 bases. CDR1 is KGHSH, CDR2 LQKENI, per germline. The CDR3 sequence: CASSPAPRPTHNSPLHF. The CDR3 bases are TGTGCCAGCTCACCAGCCCCTCGACCCACACATAATTCACCCCTCCACTTT.

The chain joins TRBV5-1 to TRBJ2-2, with 12 bases identical to TRBD1. Germline-derived CDR1 and CDR2 are SGHRS and YFSETQ. The J segment lost 6 bases and the V segment lost 3 bases, leaving 3 bases of the junction unmatched. This CDR3 is built from 15 residues. Here the CDR3 reads CASSSGTGGSGELFF. DNA for the CDR3: TGCGCCAGCAGCTCCGGGACAGGGGGCTCCGGGGAGCTGTTTTTT.

In DNA, the CDR3 is TGTGCCAGCAGCTCTAAAGAACAGGGTCGGTATGGCTACACCTTC. Its protein product is CASSSKEQGRYGYTF. V and J are TRBV5-4 and TRBJ1-2, with a possible D match to TRBD1 (6 bases). This CDR3 contains 15 residues. V was pared by 3 bases and J by 5 bases, with 17 bases between. The germline V gene has CDR1 SGHNT and CDR2 YYREEE (reference sequence).

V and J are TRBV5-1 and TRBJ1-1, with D possibly being TRBD1 (5 bases). Deletions cut 0 bases from V and 6 bases from J, with 12 bases between. The CDR3 has 14 amino acids. Germline loops: CDR1 SGHRS, CDR2 YFSETQ. The CDR3 here is CASSLDAGTPEAFF. CDR3 DNA sequence: TGCGCCAGCAGCTTGGACGCAGGGACCCCTGAAGCTTTCTTT.

The CDR3 DNA reads TGTGCCAGCAGGGGCCATAGCGGGGGAGATCAAGAGACCCAGTACTTC. This encodes CASRGHSGGDQETQYF. The rearrangement uses TRBV6-6 and TRBJ2-5; TRBD2 aligns across 9 bases. The CDR3 is 16 amino acids. V shed 6 bases and J 2 bases; nucleotides not matched to a gene: 10. The germline V gene encodes CDR1 MNHNY and CDR2 SVGAGI (reference sequence).

The genes are TRBV4-2 and TRBJ1-4; 8 bases line up with TRBD1. Germline CDR1 is LGHNA and CDR2 is YNFKEQ. Trimming took 1 base from V and 7 from J; bases not matched to a gene: 2. The length of the CDR3 is 14 residues. The CDR3 reads CASSQGQGTEKLFF. As DNA, the CDR3 is TGTGCCAGCAGCCAAGGACAGGGGACTGAAAAACTGTTTTTT.

This chain connects TRBV6-5 to TRBJ1-4, with D unresolved. The CDR3 covers 14 residues. V lost 2 bases, J lost 8 bases, and 12 bases lay in between. Germline-derived CDR1 and CDR2 are MNHEY and SVGAGI. CDR3 sequence reads: CASSYGAMTEKLFF. CDR3 nucleotides: TGTGCCAGCAGTTACGGTGCCATGACCGAAAAACTGTTTTTT.

The CDR3 nucleotides are TGTGCCAGCTCACCACCGGGACAGGGGGCCCCCACCGGGGAGCTGTTTTTT. Its protein product is CASSPPGQGAPTGELFF. This rearrangement joins TRBV18 to TRBJ2-2; the match to TRBD1 covers 12 bases. Per germline, CDR1 KGHSH and CDR2 LQKENI. CDR3 length: 17 amino acids. The V segment lost 0 bases and the J segment 4 bases; nucleotides outside the gene matches: 3.

The chain uses TRBV23-1 and TRBJ1-2; 7 bases are a match to TRBD1. TRBV23-1 carries the ORF label, with uncertain function. The CDR3 totals 15 residues. The V gene end was trimmed by 0 bases and the J gene end by 7 bases; junction bases not matched to a gene: 8. The CDR3 region has the DNA TGCGCCAGCAGTCAATCGGACAGGCAGGGGTGTGGCTACACCTTC. This translates into CASSQSDRQGCGYTF.

The chain couples TRBV6-5 to TRBJ2-6; D call uncertain. The germline V and J ends were trimmed by 6 bases and 2 bases, with 5 bases remaining between them. Germline V CDR1 and CDR2: MNHEY, SVGAGI. The CDR3 consists of 13 residues. The CDR3 sequence is CASRATGANVLTF. In DNA, the CDR3 is TGTGCCAGCAGGGCGACTGGGGCCAACGTCCTGACTTTC.

This clone appeared once. V gene TRBV5-1 combines with J gene TRBJ2-5, with no clear D. The CDR3 sequence is 11 residues long. V lost 0 bases, J lost 3 bases, and 0 bases lay in between. Germline lookup yields CDR1 SGHRS and CDR2 YFSETQ. The CDR3 bases are TGCGCCAGCAGCTTGGAAGAGACCCAGTACTTC. Residues: CASSLEETQYF.

The chain recombines TRBV19 with TRBJ1-2; TRBD1 is a possible D gene (6 bases). The CDR3 totals 13 residues. V was pared by 8 bases and J by 7 bases, with 17 bases between. CDR1 and CDR2 (germline): LNHDA, SQIVND (reference sequence). The CDR3 loop is CASSLQGLGGYTF. The DNA for the CDR3 is TGTGCCAGTTCTCTACAGGGTTTGGGTGGCTACACCTTC.

The chain recombines TRBV3-1 (or the pseudogene TRBV3-2) with TRBJ1-6; 7 positions agree with TRBD1. Trimming removed 0 bases from V and 6 bases from J; junction bases left unmatched: 5. The germline V gene has CDR1 LGHDT and CDR2 YNNKEL (reference sequence). CDR3 length: 16 residues. The CDR3 loop reads CASSQEKGAGNSPLHF. The CDR3, as DNA: TGTGCCAGCAGCCAAGAGAAGGGGGCGGGTAATTCACCCCTCCACTTT.

Here the CDR3 reads CASSPRRVDGDYGYTF. The CDR3 nucleotides read TGTGCCAGCTCACCGCGGAGGGTCGATGGAGACTATGGCTACACCTTC. The chain is built from TRBV18 and TRBJ1-2; no definite D call. Germline-derived CDR1 and CDR2 are KGHSH and LQKENI. Trimming cost V 3 bases and J 3 bases, with 17 bases left between them. CDR3 length: 16 amino acids.

This sequence joins TRBV11-2 and TRBJ1-6, with 8 bases lining up with TRBD1. The germline gives CDR1 SGHAT, CDR2 FQNNGV. The CDR3 spans 17 residues. V lost 5 bases, J lost 5 bases, and 11 bases stayed unmatched. CDR3 sequence reads: CASSPGQGGSDNSPLHF. Here the CDR3 DNA reads TGTGCCAGCAGCCCAGGACAGGGTGGGTCTGATAATTCACCCCTCCACTTT.

The chain recombines TRBV19 with TRBJ2-7; D ambiguous. This CDR3 comprises 13 residues. Germline CDR1 reads LNHDA; CDR2 reads SQIVND (reference sequence). Trimming took 4 bases from V and 1 from J, leaving 8 bases between them. The CDR3 here is CASSKDASYEQYF. The CDR3 nucleotides are TGTGCCAGTAGTAAAGACGCTTCCTACGAGCAGTACTTC.

The rearrangement uses TRBV29-1 and TRBJ1-2; D is perhaps TRBD1 (5 bases). The V gene lost 3 bases and the J gene lost 2 bases, with 19 bases spanning the gap. This CDR3 is built from 16 residues. Germline loops: CDR1 SQVTM, CDR2 ANQGSEA. The CDR3 spells CSVDDAPGILNYGYTF. The CDR3, as DNA: TGCAGCGTTGATGACGCCCCAGGGATCCTCAACTATGGCTACACCTTC. Complete variable domain (other parts from reference TRBV29-1 and TRBJ1-2): SAVISQKPSRDICQRGTSLTIQCQVDSQVTMMFWYRQQPGQSLTLIATANQGSEATYESGFVIDKFPISRPNLTFSTLTVSNMSPEDSSIYLCSVDDAPGILNYGYTFGSGTRLTVV.

V and J are TRBV27 and TRBJ1-5; D is unresolved. The germline V gene encodes CDR1 MNHEY and CDR2 SMNVEV (reference sequence). V lost 6 bases, J lost 6 bases, and 15 bases lay in between. CDR3 length: 14 residues. This chain's CDR3 is CASRSGFRGQPQHF. CDR3 nucleotides: TGTGCCAGCAGGAGCGGGTTTCGCGGTCAGCCCCAGCATTTT.

This clone was counted only a few times. This chain connects TRBV2 to TRBJ1-6; 10 bases are a match to TRBD1. Germline loops: CDR1 SNHLY, CDR2 FYNNEI. Trimming removed 0 bases from V and 4 bases from J; junction bases left unmatched: 3. CDR3 size: 17 residues. Written as DNA, the CDR3 is TGTGCCAGCAGTGAAGCTGGGACAGGGGATTATAATTCACCCCTCCACTTT. Residues: CASSEAGTGDYNSPLHF.

This clone has a single count. The chain links TRBV7-9 to TRBJ1-5, with a possible D match to TRBD1 (6 bases). The germline V gene has CDR1 SEHNR and CDR2 FQNEAQ (reference sequence). Trimming took 5 bases from V and 7 from J, leaving 18 bases between them. The CDR3 is 15 amino acids. CDR3 nucleotides: TGTGCCAGCAGCCATCAAGGCGGGGGGGCACAGCCCCAGCATTTT. Translating gives CASSHQGGGAQPQHF.

J is TRBJ2-7 and V is TRBV24-1, with D possibly matching TRBD2 (5 bases). The V gene lost 3 bases and the J gene lost 0 bases, with 8 bases spanning the gap. The CDR3 contains 14 residues. Germline V gene lookup returns CDR1 KGHDR and CDR2 SFDVKD. CDR3 in amino acids: CATSDPGVSYEQYF. As DNA, the CDR3 is TGTGCCACCAGTGATCCCGGGGTCTCCTACGAGCAGTACTTC.

The chain is built from TRBV11-2 and TRBJ1-5; D perhaps matches TRBD1 (6 bases). CDR1 is SGHAT, CDR2 FQNNGV, per germline. V was trimmed by 5 bases and J by 3 bases, leaving 14 bases between them. CDR3 length equals 15 residues. CDR3 sequence: CASSRGDRFNQPQHF. The CDR3 bases are TGTGCCAGCAGCCGGGGAGACAGGTTCAATCAGCCCCAGCATTTT.

This clone appeared a single time. The chain uses TRBV28 and TRBJ1-1; D is uncertain. In germline, CDR1 is MDHEN, CDR2 SYDVKM. The CDR3 runs 15 residues. V was shortened by 1 base and J by 0 bases, with 9 bases between the two germline ends. In nucleotides, the CDR3 is TGTGCCAGCAGTTTATTGGCCAACTTGAACACTGAAGCTTTCTTT. Translating gives CASSLLANLNTEAFF.

The genes are TRBV2 and TRBJ1-5; maybe TRBD1 (5 bases). V gave up 6 bases and J gave up 0 bases, with 27 bases separating them. The CDR3 loop spans 20 amino acids. The germline CDR1 and CDR2 sequences are SNHLY and FYNNEI. The CDR3 DNA reads as TGTGCCAGCAGGAATCTATCGGGACGGCGTACGACCGATAGCAATCAGCCCCAGCATTTT. As protein: CASRNLSGRRTTDSNQPQHF.

The chain employs TRBV6-5 and TRBJ2-2; no reliable D call. The CDR3 totals 11 residues. Per the germline V gene, CDR1 is MNHEY and CDR2 is SVGAGI. The CDR3: CASKSLGELFF. DNA for the CDR3: TGTGCGTCGAAAAGCCTCGGGGAGCTGTTTTTT.